This TCR beta chain was recorded in a study of T cell clonotyping in hematopoietic cell transplantation. Study-level information: Recipient samples before transplant were obtained post-cytoreduction.

Time point specified: recipient sample about 28 days before transplant, after cytoreduction. Libraries were prepared by immunoSEQ multiplex PCR; TCRdb keeps only in-frame clonotypes and omits some of them. The sample records around 13,000 clones, approximately 80% being singletons. Study-level points and caveats: No sorting was done, leaving CD4 and CD8 contributions mixed.

Worth noting for this clone: No antigen is known for it.

Per germline, CDR1 SGHDT and CDR2 YYEEEE. CDR3 size: 16 residues. V lost 4 bases, J lost 4 bases, and 11 bases stayed unmatched. The source was peripheral blood mononuclear cells, collected before stem cell transplant. This TCR came from a man aged 55 to 70 with acute myeloid leukemia. Some clones in this sample may be carry-over from other donors' samples. The chain employs TRBV5-6 and TRBJ2-5; 9 nucleotides agree with TRBD2. CDR3 sequence reads: CASSTPGLAVAETQYF. CDR3 in DNA: TGTGCCAGCAGCACGCCGGGACTAGCAGTCGCAGAGACCCAGTACTTC.